This is a list of T cell receptor beta chains from one sample in a study of T-cell reconstitution after alpha-beta-depleted transplantation in children. Via MiXCR, TCRdb re-called the PCR reads, giving one row per CDR3 protein. The sample includes around 600,000 distinct CDR3 sequences, about 15% of them seen just once. Sequencing used PBMCs from the stem cell graft donor, obtained from the stem cell graft. These receptors came from a human donor who donated a stem cell graft to a child with acute myeloid leukemia. Both conserved end residues are part of each CDR3. Each record gives: D gene, clone size, CDR3 length, J gene, V gene, CDR3 DNA, CDR3 protein. D genes are given only for firm matches. Clone size is given for some rows only: seen once, a few or many times, or a class if the clone is expanded.

TRBD2	-	17	TRBJ2-5	TRBV7-9	TGTGCCAGCAGCGCGACTAGCGGGGGTCGATTAAGGGAGACCCAGTACTTC	CASSATSGGRLRETQYF
-	few	15	TRBJ1-1	TRBV27	TGTGCCAGCAGTGAGGGCGGGTATTGGGGCACTGAAGCTTTCTTT	CASSEGGYWGTEAFF
TRBD1	-	13	TRBJ2-7	TRBV12-3/TRBV12-4	TGTGCCAGCAGTTGGGACAGGATAGGTGAGCAGTACTTC	CASSWDRIGEQYF
-	-	17	TRBJ2-1	TRBV18	TGTGCCAGCTCACCCCGACAGATCCCTAGCTCCTACAATGAGCAGTTCTTC	CASSPRQIPSSYNEQFF
TRBD1	few	16	TRBJ2-1	TRBV20-1	TGCAGTGCCCCACGGAGGACAGGGGGGCTTTACAATGAGCAGTTCTTC	CSAPRRTGGLYNEQFF
TRBD1	-	15	TRBJ1-4	TRBV4-3	TGCGCCAGCAGCCAAGTGTACAGGGGGGGAGAAAAACTGTTTTTT	CASSQVYRGGEKLFF
-	-	14	TRBJ1-6	TRBV13	TGTGCCAGCAGCCCACCCTCGGGTGATTCACCCCTCCACTTT	CASSPPSGDSPLHF
-	many	16	TRBJ2-3	TRBV15	TGTGCCACCAGCAGAGCGAATAGCGTGGGGGCAGATACGCAGTATTTT	CATSRANSVGADTQYF
-	many	13	TRBJ2-7	TRBV29-1	TGCAGCGTGGGGCGCACAGGGAACTACGAGCAGTACTTC	CSVGRTGNYEQYF
TRBD1	many	14	TRBJ1-2	TRBV5-5	TGTGCCAGCAGCTTGGTAGCAGGGGGCTACGGCTACACCTTC	CASSLVAGGYGYTF
-	-	15	TRBJ2-7	TRBV7-2	TGTGCCAGCAGCTTATCCCTCTGGGAGGCCTACGAGCAGTACTTC	CASSLSLWEAYEQYF
-	many	16	TRBJ2-1	TRBV29-1	TGCAGCGTTGAAGCGGGGGTACGAGGGCGCTACAATGAGCAGTTCTTC	CSVEAGVRGRYNEQFF
-	-	15	TRBJ1-5	TRBV6-1	TGTGCCAGCAGTGAAGTGGGGGCTAGCAATCAGCCCCAGCATTTT	CASSEVGASNQPQHF
-	many	12	TRBJ1-2	TRBV5-6	TGTGCCAGCAGCCTCGGGAAGGGTGGCTACACCTTC	CASSLGKGGYTF
TRBD1	-	16	TRBJ1-1	TRBV29-1	TGCAGCGTTGGGACACAACCTGGGACAGGGAACACTGAAGCTTTCTTT	CSVGTQPGTGNTEAFF
-	many	16	TRBJ1-3	TRBV10-3	TGTGCCATCAGACGGGTCGCGACTAACTCTGGAAACACCATATATTTT	CAIRRVATNSGNTIYF
TRBD2	many	16	TRBJ2-3	TRBV7-2	TGTGCCAGCAGCCCACTAGCGTCAAGAGTCACAGATACGCAGTATTTT	CASSPLASRVTDTQYF
-	many	11	TRBJ2-2	TRBV5-5	TGTGCCAGCGCTGTGGGCGGGGAGCTGTTTTTT	CASAVGGELFF
TRBD2	-	15	TRBJ2-3	TRBV4-3	TGCGCCAGCAGCCAAGATCCGGGGGGGGCAGATACGCAGTATTTT	CASSQDPGGADTQYF
-	few	15	TRBJ2-6	TRBV11-1	TGTGCCAGCAGCCAATCAGTCTCTGGGGCCAACGTCCTGACTTTC	CASSQSVSGANVLTF
-	many	15	TRBJ1-6	TRBV5-5	TGTGCCAGCAGCCCGGGGGATGTATTAGTTTCACCCCTCCACTTT	CASSPGDVLVSPLHF
-	-	14	TRBJ1-5	TRBV7-6	TGTGCCAGCAGCGATGGGCCTTACAATCAGCCCCAGCATTTT	CASSDGPYNQPQHF
-	many	14	TRBJ2-5	TRBV20-1	TGCAGTGCTAGCGTCGACAGGCGGCAAGAGACCCAGTACTTC	CSASVDRRQETQYF
-	many	12	TRBJ1-1	TRBV12-3/TRBV12-4	TGTGCCAGCAGTATCGAGGTCTATGAAGCTTTCTTT	CASSIEVYEAFF
TRBD1	-	16	TRBJ1-1	TRBV5-1	TGCGCCAGCAGCTTGCGCCCCAGGGGGCAGAACACTGAAGCTTTCTTT	CASSLRPRGQNTEAFF
-	-	13	TRBJ2-2	TRBV20-1	TGCACTGCTAGATCTAGGGGGGCCGGGGAGCTGTTTTTT	CTARSRGAGELFF
-	few	16	TRBJ1-5	TRBV6-1	TGTGCCAGCAGCCGGGGGGGCTCCACCCAGGATCGGCCCCAGCATTTT	CASSRGGSTQDRPQHF